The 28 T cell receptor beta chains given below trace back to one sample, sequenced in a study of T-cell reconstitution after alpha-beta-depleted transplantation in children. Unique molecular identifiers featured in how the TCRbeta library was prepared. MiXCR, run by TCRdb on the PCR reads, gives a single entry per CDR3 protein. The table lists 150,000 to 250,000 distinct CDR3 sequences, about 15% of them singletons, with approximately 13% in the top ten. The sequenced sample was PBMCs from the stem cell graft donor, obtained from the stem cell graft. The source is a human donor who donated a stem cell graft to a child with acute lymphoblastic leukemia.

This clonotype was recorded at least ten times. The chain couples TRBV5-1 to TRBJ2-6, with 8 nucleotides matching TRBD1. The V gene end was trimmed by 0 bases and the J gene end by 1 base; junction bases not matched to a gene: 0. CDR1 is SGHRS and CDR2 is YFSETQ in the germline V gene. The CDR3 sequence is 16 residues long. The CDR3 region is CASSLGQGSGANVLTF. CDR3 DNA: TGCGCCAGCAGCTTGGGACAGGGGTCTGGGGCCAACGTCCTGACTTTC.

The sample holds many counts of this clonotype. This CDR3 reads CATSDGLSSGRKNEQYF. The CDR3 DNA is TGTGCCACCAGTGATGGGTTGTCGAGCGGGAGAAAGAACGAGCAGTACTTC. The chain couples TRBV24-1 to TRBJ2-7, with TRBD2 matching over 8 bases. In germline, CDR1 is KGHDR, CDR2 SFDVKD. Losses at the gene ends were 3 bases for V and 5 bases for J; bases not matched to a gene: 14. The CDR3 has 17 residues.

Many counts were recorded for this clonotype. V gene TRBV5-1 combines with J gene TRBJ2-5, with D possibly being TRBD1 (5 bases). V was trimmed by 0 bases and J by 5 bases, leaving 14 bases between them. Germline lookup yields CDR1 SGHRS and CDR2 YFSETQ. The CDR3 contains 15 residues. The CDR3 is CASSLARGSRETQYF. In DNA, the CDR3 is TGCGCCAGCAGCTTGGCAAGGGGATCGAGGGAGACCCAGTACTTC.

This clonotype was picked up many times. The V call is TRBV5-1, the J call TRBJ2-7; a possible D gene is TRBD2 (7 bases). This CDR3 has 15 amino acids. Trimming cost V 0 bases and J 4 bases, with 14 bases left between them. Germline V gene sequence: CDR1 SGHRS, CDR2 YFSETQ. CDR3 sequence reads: CASSLEGGISYEQYF. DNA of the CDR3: TGCGCCAGCAGCTTGGAGGGGGGGATCAGTTACGAGCAGTACTTC.

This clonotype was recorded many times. CDR3 region: CASSYGRTYNEQFF. DNA for the CDR3: TGTGCCAGCAGTTACGGTCGTACCTACAATGAGCAGTTCTTC. This chain joins TRBV6-5 and TRBJ2-1; D not resolved. From germline, CDR1 is MNHEY and CDR2 SVGAGI. Deletions cut 2 bases from V and 2 bases from J, with 7 bases between. This CDR3 contains 14 residues.

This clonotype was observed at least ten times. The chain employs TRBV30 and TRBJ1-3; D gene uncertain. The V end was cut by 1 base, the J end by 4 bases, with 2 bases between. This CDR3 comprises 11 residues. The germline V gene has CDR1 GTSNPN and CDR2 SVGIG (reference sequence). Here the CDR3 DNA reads TGTGCCTGGAGTGCCGGAAACACCATATATTTT. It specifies CAWSAGNTIYF. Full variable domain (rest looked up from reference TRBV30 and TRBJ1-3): SQTIHQWPATLVQPVGSPLSLECTVEGTSNPNLYWYRQAAGRGLQLLFYSVGIGQISSEVPQNLSASRPQDRQFILSSKKLLLSDSGFYLCAWSAGNTIYFGEGSWLTVV.

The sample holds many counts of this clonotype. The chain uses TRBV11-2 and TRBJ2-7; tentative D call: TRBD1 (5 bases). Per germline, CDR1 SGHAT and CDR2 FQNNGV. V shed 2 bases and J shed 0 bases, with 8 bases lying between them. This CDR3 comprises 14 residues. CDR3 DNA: TGTGCCAGCAGCTTAACAGGCGACTCCTACGAGCAGTACTTC. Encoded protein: CASSLTGDSYEQYF.

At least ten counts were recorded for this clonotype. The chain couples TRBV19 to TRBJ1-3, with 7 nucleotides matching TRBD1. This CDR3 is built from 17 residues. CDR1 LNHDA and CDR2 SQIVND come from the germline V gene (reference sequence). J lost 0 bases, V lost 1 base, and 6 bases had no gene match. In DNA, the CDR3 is TGTGCCAGTAGTATAGGTATAGGGGGCTCCTCTGGAAACACCATATATTTT. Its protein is CASSIGIGGSSGNTIYF.

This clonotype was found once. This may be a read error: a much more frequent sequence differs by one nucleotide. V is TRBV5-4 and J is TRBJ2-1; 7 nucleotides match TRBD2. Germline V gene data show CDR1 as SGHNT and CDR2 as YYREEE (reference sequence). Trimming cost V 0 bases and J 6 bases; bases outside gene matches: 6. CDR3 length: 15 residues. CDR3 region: CASSLGREAFNEQFF. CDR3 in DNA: TGTGCCAGCAGCTTGGGTCGGGAGGCCTTCAATGAGCAGTTCTTC.

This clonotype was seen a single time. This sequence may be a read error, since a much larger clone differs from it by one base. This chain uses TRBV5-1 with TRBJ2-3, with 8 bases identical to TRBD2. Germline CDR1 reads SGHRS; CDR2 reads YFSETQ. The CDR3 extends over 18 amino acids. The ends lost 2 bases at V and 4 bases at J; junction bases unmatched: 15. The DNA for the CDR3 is TGCGCCAGCAGCTTCTTCGCGGATCTAGCGGGCCGGGCAGATACGCAGTATTTT. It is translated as CASSFFADLAGRADTQYF.

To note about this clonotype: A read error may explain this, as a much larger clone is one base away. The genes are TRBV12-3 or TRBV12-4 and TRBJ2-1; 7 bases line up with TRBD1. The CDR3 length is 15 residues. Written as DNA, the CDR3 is TGTGCCAGCACCATCCCGGGACAGTGGGACAATGAGCAGTTATTC. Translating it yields CASTIPGQWDNEQLF.

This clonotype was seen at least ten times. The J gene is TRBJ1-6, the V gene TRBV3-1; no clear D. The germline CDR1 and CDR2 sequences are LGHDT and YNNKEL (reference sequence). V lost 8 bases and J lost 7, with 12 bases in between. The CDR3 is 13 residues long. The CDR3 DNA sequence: TGTGCCAGCGCCTCCGCTGGGAATTCACCCCTCCACTTT. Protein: CASASAGNSPLHF.

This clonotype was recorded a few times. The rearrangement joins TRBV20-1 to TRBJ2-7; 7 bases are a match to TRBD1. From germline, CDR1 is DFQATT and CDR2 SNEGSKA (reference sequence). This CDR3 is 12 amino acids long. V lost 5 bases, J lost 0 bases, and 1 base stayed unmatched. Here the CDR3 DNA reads TGCAGTGCTCGGACAGGCTCCTACGAGCAGTACTTC. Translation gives CSARTGSYEQYF.

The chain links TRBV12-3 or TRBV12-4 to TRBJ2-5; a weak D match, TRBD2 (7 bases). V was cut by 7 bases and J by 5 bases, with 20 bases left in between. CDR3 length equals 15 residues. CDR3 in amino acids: CASILGLRGGETQYF. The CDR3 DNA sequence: TGTGCCAGCATCTTGGGTTTGAGGGGGGGGGAGACCCAGTACTTC.

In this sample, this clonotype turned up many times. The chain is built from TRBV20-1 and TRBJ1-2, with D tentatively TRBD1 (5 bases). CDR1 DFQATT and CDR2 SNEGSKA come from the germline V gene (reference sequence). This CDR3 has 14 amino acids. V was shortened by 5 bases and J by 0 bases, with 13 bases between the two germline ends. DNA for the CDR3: TGCAGTGCTGGGGGGACGGTGGCTAACTATGGCTACACCTTC. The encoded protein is CSAGGTVANYGYTF.

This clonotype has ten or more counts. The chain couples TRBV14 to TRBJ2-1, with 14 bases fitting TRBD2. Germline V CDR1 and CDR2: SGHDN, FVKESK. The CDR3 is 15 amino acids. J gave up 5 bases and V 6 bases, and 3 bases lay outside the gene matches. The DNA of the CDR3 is TGTGCCAGCAGTCGGACTAGCGGGAGGAACAATGAGCAGTTCTTC. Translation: CASSRTSGRNNEQFF.

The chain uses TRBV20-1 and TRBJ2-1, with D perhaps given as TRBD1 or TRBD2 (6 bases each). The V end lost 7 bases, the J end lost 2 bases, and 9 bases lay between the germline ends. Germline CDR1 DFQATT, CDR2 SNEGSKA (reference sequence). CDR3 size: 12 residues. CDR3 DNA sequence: TGCAGTGGGGGGGCGCCCTACAATGAGCAGTTCTTC. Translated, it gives CSGGAPYNEQFF.

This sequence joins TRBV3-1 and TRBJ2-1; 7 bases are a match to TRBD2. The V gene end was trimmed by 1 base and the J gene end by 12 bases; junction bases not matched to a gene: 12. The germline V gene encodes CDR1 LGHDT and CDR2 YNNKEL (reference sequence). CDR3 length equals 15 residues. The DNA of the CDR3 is TGTGCCAGCAGCCAAGGTCCGGGGGGAACTAGCAGGCAGTTCTTC. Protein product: CASSQGPGGTSRQFF.

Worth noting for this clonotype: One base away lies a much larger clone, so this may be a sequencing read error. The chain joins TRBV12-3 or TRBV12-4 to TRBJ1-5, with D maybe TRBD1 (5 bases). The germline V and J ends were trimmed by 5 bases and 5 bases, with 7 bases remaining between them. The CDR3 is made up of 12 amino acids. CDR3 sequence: CASSVGDQPQHF. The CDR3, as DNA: TGTGCCAGCAGTGTAGGGGATCAGCCCCAGCATTTT.

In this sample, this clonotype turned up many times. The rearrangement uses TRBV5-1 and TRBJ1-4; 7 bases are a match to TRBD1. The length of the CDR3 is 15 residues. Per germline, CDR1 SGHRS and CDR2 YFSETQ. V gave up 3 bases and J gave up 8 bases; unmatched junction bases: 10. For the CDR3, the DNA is TGCGCCAGCAGCTCCAGGGACAGACTAGGAGAAAAACTGTTTTTT. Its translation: CASSSRDRLGEKLFF.

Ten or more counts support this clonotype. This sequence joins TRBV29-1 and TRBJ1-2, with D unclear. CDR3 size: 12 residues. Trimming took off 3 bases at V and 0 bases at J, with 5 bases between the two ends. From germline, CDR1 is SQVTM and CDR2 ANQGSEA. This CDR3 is CSVDRANYGYTF. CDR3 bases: TGCAGCGTTGACAGAGCTAACTATGGCTACACCTTC. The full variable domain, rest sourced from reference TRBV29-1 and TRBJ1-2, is SAVISQKPSRDICQRGTSLTIQCQVDSQVTMMFWYRQQPGQSLTLIATANQGSEATYESGFVIDKFPISRPNLTFSTLTVSNMSPEDSSIYLCSVDRANYGYTFGSGTRLTVV.

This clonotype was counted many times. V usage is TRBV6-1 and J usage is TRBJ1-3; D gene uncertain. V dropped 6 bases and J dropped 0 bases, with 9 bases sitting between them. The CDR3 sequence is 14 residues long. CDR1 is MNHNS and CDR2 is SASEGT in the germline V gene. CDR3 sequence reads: CASRLLSSGNTIYF. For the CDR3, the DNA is TGTGCCAGCAGACTCCTGAGCTCTGGAAACACCATATATTTT.

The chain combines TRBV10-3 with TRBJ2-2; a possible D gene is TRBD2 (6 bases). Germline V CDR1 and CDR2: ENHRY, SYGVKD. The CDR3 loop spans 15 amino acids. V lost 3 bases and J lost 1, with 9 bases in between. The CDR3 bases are TGTGCCATCAGTGAAGGCGGGGAGAACACCGGGGAGCTGTTTTTT. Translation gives CAISEGGENTGELFF.

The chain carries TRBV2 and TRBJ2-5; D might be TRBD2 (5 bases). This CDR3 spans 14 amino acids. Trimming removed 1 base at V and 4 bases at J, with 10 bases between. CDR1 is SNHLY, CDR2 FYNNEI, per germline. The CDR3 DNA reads TGTGCCAGCAGTGAAGTTCGAGGGATAGAGACCCAGTACTTC. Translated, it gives CASSEVRGIETQYF. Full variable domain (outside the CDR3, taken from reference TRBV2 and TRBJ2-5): EPEVTQTPSHQVTQMGQEVILRCVPISNHLYFYWYRQILGQKVEFLVSFYNNEISEKSEIFDDQFSVERPDGSNFTLKIRSTKLEDSAMYFCASSEVRGIETQYFGPGTRLLVL.

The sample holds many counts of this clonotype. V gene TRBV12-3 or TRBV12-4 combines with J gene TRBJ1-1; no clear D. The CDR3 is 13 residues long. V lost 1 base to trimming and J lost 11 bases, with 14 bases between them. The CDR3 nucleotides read TGTGCCAGCAGTTTAGATGGTCGGGGTAGGGCTTTCTTT. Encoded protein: CASSLDGRGRAFF.

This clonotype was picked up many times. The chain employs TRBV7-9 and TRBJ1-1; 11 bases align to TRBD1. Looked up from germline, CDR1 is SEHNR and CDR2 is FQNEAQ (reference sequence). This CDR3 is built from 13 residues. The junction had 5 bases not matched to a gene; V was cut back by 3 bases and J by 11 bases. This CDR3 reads CASSLGQGVSAFF. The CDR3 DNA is TGTGCCAGCAGCTTGGGACAGGGGGTATCCGCTTTCTTT.

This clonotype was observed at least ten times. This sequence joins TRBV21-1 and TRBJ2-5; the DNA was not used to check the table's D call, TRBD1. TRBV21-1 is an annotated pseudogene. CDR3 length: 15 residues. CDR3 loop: CASSNFQGAVETQYF. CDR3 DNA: TGTGCCAGCAGCAATTTCCAGGGGGCGGTCGAGACCCAGTACTTC.

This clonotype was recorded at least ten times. The CDR3 here is CAISAGKGTDTQYF. Written as DNA, the CDR3 is TGTGCCATCAGTGCAGGGAAGGGCACAGATACGCAGTATTTT. The rearrangement joins TRBV10-3 to TRBJ2-3; D perhaps matches TRBD1 (5 bases). The V end lost 4 bases, the J end lost 1 base, and 9 bases lay between the germline ends. The CDR3 spans 14 residues. Germline V gene sequence: CDR1 ENHRY, CDR2 SYGVKD.